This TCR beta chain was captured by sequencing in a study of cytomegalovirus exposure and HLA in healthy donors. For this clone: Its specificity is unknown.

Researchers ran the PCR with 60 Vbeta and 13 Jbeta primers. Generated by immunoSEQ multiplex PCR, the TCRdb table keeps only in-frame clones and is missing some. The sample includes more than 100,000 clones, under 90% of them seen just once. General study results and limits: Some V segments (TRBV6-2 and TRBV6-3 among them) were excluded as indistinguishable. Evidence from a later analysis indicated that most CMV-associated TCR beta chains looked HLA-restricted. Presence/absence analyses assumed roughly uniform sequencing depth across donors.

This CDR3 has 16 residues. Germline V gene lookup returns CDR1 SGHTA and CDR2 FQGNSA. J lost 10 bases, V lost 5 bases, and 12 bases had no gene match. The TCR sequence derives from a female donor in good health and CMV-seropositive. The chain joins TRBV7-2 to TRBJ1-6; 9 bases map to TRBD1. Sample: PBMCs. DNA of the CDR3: TGTGCCAGCAGCCCAAATGCCGGGACAGGGCTCTCACCCCTCCACTTT. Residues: CASSPNAGTGLSPLHF.